These 21 T cell receptor beta chains were all obtained from the same sample, sequenced in a study of blood T cell repertoires in COVID-19. TCRdb keeps only in-frame clones here, not all; method: immunoSEQ multiplex PCR. The table lists roughly 390,000 clones, 85% of them singletons. Material: peripheral blood. Receptors originate from a woman between 18 and 30 years old with acute or convalescent COVID-19.

There are a few counts of this clone. The V call is TRBV27, the J call TRBJ2-7, with D tentatively TRBD1 (6 bases). The V gene's germline CDR1 is MNHEY and CDR2 SMNVEV (reference sequence). V was cut by 6 bases and J by 3 bases, with 21 bases left in between. This CDR3 comprises 16 residues. This chain's CDR3 is CASRITGTNFNYEQYF. In nucleotides, the CDR3 is TGTGCCAGCAGAATCACCGGGACAAACTTTAACTACGAGCAGTACTTC.

The chain uses TRBV5-1 and TRBJ2-7; 7 nucleotides align to TRBD2. Germline V gene data show CDR1 as SGHRS and CDR2 as YFSETQ. The ends lost 0 bases at V and 0 bases at J; junction bases unmatched: 3. CDR3 length: 15 residues. CDR3 residues: CASSLGGGGSYEQYF. The CDR3 DNA is TGCGCCAGCAGCTTGGGTGGCGGGGGCTCCTACGAGCAGTACTTC.

The chain recombines TRBV5-1 with TRBJ2-7; 12 nucleotides agree with TRBD2. This CDR3 has 14 residues. With V trimmed by 0 bases and J by 5 bases, 0 bases remained unmatched. Germline assignment: CDR1 SGHRS and CDR2 YFSETQ. CDR3 protein: CASSLGLAGDEQYF. In DNA, the CDR3 is TGCGCCAGCAGCTTGGGACTAGCGGGAGACGAGCAGTACTTC.

The gene calls are TRBV4-1 and TRBJ2-7; no firm D call. Germline CDR1 is MGHRA and CDR2 is YSYEKL. The CDR3 is 13 amino acids. Trimming took off 4 bases at V and 4 bases at J, with 11 bases between the two ends. The CDR3 DNA reads as TGCGCCAGCAGCCGGGTCACAGCTTACGAGCAGTACTTC. This translates into CASSRVTAYEQYF.

This rearrangement joins TRBV7-3 to TRBJ2-1; 11 bases map to TRBD2. The CDR3 sequence is 16 residues long. Germline values: CDR1 SGHTA, CDR2 FQGTGA. Germline trimming cut 4 bases from V and 6 bases from J; bases unmatched to any gene: 8. This CDR3 is CASSSGPGLAANEQFF. In DNA, the CDR3 is TGTGCCAGCAGCTCAGGACCGGGACTAGCGGCCAATGAGCAGTTCTTC.

V usage is TRBV5-1 and J usage is TRBJ1-1, with a weak D call TRBD1 (5 bases). V was cut by 6 bases and J by 6 bases, with 9 bases left in between. The CDR3 consists of 11 residues. Germline V gene data show CDR1 as SGHRS and CDR2 as YFSETQ. The CDR3 bases are TGCGCCAGCACAGGGATCTCTGAAGCTTTCTTT. This encodes CASTGISEAFF.

The J gene is TRBJ1-1, the V gene TRBV4-2, with D possibly TRBD1 on 6 matching bases. There are 14 residues in the CDR3. V was clipped by 5 bases and J by 7 bases, with 17 bases between them. CDR1 is LGHNA and CDR2 is YNFKEQ in the germline V gene. The CDR3 nucleotides are TGTGCCAGCAGCGATTCAGGGGATCTCGGTGAAGCTTTCTTT. It is translated as CASSDSGDLGEAFF.

This chain links TRBV9 with TRBJ2-2; the D gene is possibly TRBD1 (6 bases). This CDR3 has 13 residues. The germline V gene encodes CDR1 SGDLS and CDR2 YYNGEE. Between the trimmed V and J ends, which lost 3 bases and 8 bases, there was a span of 11 bases. CDR3 sequence (DNA): TGTGCCAGCAGCGCACAGGGTACGGGGGAGCTGTTTTTT. It translates to CASSAQGTGELFF.

The J gene is TRBJ1-1, the V gene TRBV28; no reliable D call. There are 14 residues in the CDR3. Germline CDR1 reads MDHEN; CDR2 reads SYDVKM. The ends were cut back, 5 bases at V and 11 bases at J, with 21 bases in the middle. Written as DNA, the CDR3 is TGTGCCAGCAGTCCCGATGAAGTTAGTTTAGAGGCTTTCTTT. This codes for CASSPDEVSLEAFF. The whole variable domain, filled in from reference TRBV28 and TRBJ1-1, reads DVKVTQSSRYLVKRTGEKVFLECVQDMDHENMFWYRQDPGLGLRLIYFSYDVKMKEKGDIPEGYSVSREKKERFSLILESASTNQTSMYLCASSPDEVSLEAFFGQGTRLTVV.

V gene TRBV4-2 combines with J gene TRBJ2-2; 10 bases agree with TRBD2. Germline CDR1 reads LGHNA; CDR2 reads YNFKEQ. This CDR3 region has 15 residues. V lost 4 bases to trimming and J lost 1 base; unmatched junction nucleotides: 0. The CDR3 spells CASSRLAGNTGELFF. For the CDR3, the DNA is TGTGCCAGCAGCCGACTAGCGGGGAACACCGGGGAGCTGTTTTTT.

The chain links TRBV5-6 to TRBJ2-7; 8 bases map to TRBD2. The CDR3 length is 14 residues. Trimming took 4 bases from V and 6 from J; bases not matched to a gene: 9. Germline loops: CDR1 SGHDT, CDR2 YYEEEE. DNA for the CDR3: TGTGCCAGCAGCGCGGGGGGAGGCCAGGGCGAGCAGTACTTC. It encodes CASSAGGGQGEQYF.

The chain employs TRBV5-4 and TRBJ1-2, with 7 bases lining up with TRBD1. This CDR3 is built from 14 residues. With 3 bases clipped from V and 4 bases from J, the junction kept 6 bases outside the gene matches. Germline CDR1 reads SGHNT; CDR2 reads YYREEE (reference sequence). The CDR3 region has the DNA TGTGCCAGCAGCTCGCCGACAGGGACCTATGGCTACACCTTC. It yields the protein CASSSPTGTYGYTF.

This clone was found once. The chain links TRBV14 to TRBJ1-1, with D uncertain. There are 18 residues in the CDR3. Germline CDR1 SGHDN, CDR2 FVKESK. The germline V and J ends were trimmed by 4 bases and 0 bases, with 21 bases remaining between them. The CDR3, as DNA: TGTGCCAGCAGCCGGAGGGCTGGAGGGTATGATCTGAACACTGAAGCTTTCTTT. It translates to CASSRRAGGYDLNTEAFF.

The chain recombines TRBV9 with TRBJ2-7, with D possibly TRBD1 on 7 matching bases. The CDR3 contains 15 residues. Germline CDR1 reads SGDLS; CDR2 reads YYNGEE. Between the trimmed V and J ends, which lost 0 bases and 5 bases, there was a span of 15 bases. Written as DNA, the CDR3 is TGTGCCAGCAGCGTAGCTGCGGGACAGAAGGACGAGCAGTACTTC. Encoded protein: CASSVAAGQKDEQYF.

V gene TRBV10-2 combines with J gene TRBJ1-6, with TRBD1 identical over 9 bases. The CDR3 consists of 17 residues. From germline, CDR1 is WSHSY and CDR2 SAAADI. V shed 4 bases and J 7 bases; nucleotides not matched to a gene: 11. The CDR3 DNA sequence: TGCGCCAGCAGTGCCATGGGACAGGGCTTCGGGAATTCACCCCTCCACTTT. Encoded protein: CASSAMGQGFGNSPLHF.

The chain combines TRBV19 with TRBJ2-1; TRBD1 matches 9 bases. This CDR3 spans 15 amino acids. Per the germline V gene, CDR1 is LNHDA and CDR2 is SQIVND (reference sequence). The J segment lost 8 bases and the V segment lost 4 bases, leaving 9 bases of the junction unmatched. The CDR3 protein is CASSTDRDRVHEQFF. CDR3 DNA: TGTGCCAGTAGTACGGACCGGGACAGGGTCCATGAGCAGTTCTTC.

The V gene is TRBV3-1 (or the pseudogene TRBV3-2), the J gene TRBJ1-1; 11 bases map to TRBD1. The junction had 9 bases not matched to a gene; V was cut back by 2 bases and J by 4 bases. This CDR3 has 17 amino acids. The germline gives CDR1 LGHDT, CDR2 YNNKEL (reference sequence). CDR3 sequence: CASSQRRDRGVGTEAFF. The DNA of the CDR3 is TGTGCCAGCAGCCAAAGGAGGGACAGGGGGGTAGGCACTGAAGCTTTCTTT.

As DNA, the CDR3 is TGTGCCAGCAGCGCCGGGACAGGGGGCGGGGTTCAGCCCCAGCATTTT. It specifies CASSAGTGGGVQPQHF. This chain uses TRBV5-6 with TRBJ1-5; 12 nucleotides align to TRBD1. Losses at the gene ends were 4 bases for V and 6 bases for J; bases not matched to a gene: 8. This CDR3 has 16 amino acids. Looked up from germline, CDR1 is SGHDT and CDR2 is YYEEEE.

The chain carries TRBV4-2 and TRBJ2-7; 7 positions match TRBD1. CDR3 length: 15 residues. V shed 4 bases, J shed 3 bases, and the junction held 9 bases outside the gene matches. Germline loops: CDR1 LGHNA, CDR2 YNFKEQ. CDR3 DNA sequence: TGTGCCAGCAGCCCCAGCCTGACAGGGAACTACGAGCAGTACTTC. Protein product: CASSPSLTGNYEQYF.

The chain links TRBV18 to TRBJ1-2; 11 bases are a match to TRBD1. Per germline, CDR1 KGHSH and CDR2 LQKENI. This CDR3 has 17 amino acids. Trimming removed 3 bases from V and 6 bases from J; junction bases left unmatched: 12. The CDR3 DNA sequence: TGTGCCAGCTCACCTCTTCACGCCGGGACAGGGGGTGATGGCTACACCTTC. Translated: CASSPLHAGTGGDGYTF.

The chain couples TRBV13 to TRBJ2-1; 12 bases are a match to TRBD2. V shed 5 bases and J 7 bases; nucleotides not matched to a gene: 9. CDR3 length: 16 residues. The germline V gene has CDR1 PRHDT and CDR2 FYEKMQ (reference sequence). The CDR3 is CASSHLGLAGMNEQFF. The CDR3 bases are TGTGCCAGCAGCCACCTAGGACTAGCGGGGATGAATGAGCAGTTCTTC.